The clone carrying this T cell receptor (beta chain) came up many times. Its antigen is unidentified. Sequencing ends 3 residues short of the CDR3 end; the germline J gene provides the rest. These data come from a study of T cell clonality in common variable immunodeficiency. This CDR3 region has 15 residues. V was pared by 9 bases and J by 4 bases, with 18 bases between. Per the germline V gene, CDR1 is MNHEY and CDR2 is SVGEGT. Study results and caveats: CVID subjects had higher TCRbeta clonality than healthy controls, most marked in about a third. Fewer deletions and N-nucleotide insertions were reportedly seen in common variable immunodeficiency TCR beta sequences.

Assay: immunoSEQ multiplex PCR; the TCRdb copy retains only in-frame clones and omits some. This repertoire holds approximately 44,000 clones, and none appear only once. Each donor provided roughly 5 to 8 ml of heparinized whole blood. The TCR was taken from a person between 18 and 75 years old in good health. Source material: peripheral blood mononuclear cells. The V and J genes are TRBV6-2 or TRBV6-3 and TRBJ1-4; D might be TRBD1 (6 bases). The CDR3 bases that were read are TGTGCCAGTTGGGGCAGGGGAGAAGTTAATGAAAAA. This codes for CASWGRGEVNEK. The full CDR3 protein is CASWGRGEVNEKLFF.